The present entry profiles one T cell receptor beta chain with its context. Profiling relied on immunoSEQ multiplex PCR, and the TCRdb table lists in-frame clones only, not all of them. The sample has around 700,000 clones, over 80% seen once. The entry originates in a study of blood T cell repertoires in COVID-19. For the study at large: Some COVID-19 samples were acute and others convalescent; all came from the United States, Italy and Spain. Sources were T cells, B-cell-depleted T cells, or PBMCs; the material itself was cDNA or gDNA.

V was trimmed by 0 bases and J by 1 base, leaving 6 bases between them. The CDR3 covers 15 residues. Germline assignment: CDR1 KGHDR and CDR2 SFDVKD. This chain connects TRBV24-1 to TRBJ1-3; D not certain. The origin of this receptor is a woman aged 18-29 years with acute or convalescent COVID-19. Sequencing input: peripheral blood. The CDR3 coding sequence is TGTGCCACCAGTGATTTGGGGCAGTCTGGAAACACCATATATTTT. As protein: CATSDLGQSGNTIYF.